Listed below are T cell receptor beta chains from one sample, sequenced in a study of memory CD4+ T cells and cytomegalovirus serostatus. The repertoire was sequenced with immunoSEQ multiplex PCR; TCRdb's copy has only in-frame clones and lacks some. The sample has about 50,000 clones; around 77% are singletons. The sample was memory CD4+ T cells from blood. These receptors all come from an adult in good health and CMV-seronegative. Both conserved end residues are part of each CDR3. The order of the fields is D gene, J gene, clone size, V gene, CDR3 DNA, CDR3 protein. The D gene is left open where the match is weak. For some rows the clone size is stated as once, few or many, or as a class when expanded; others skip it.

>NA|TRBJ2-5|NA|TRBV20-1
TGCAGTGCTCGAAGGGGGGAGACCCAGTACTTC
CSARRGETQYF
>NA|TRBJ1-2|NA|TRBV30
TGTGCCTGGGATCTAGGGCGGGGAGGCGGCTACACCTTC
CAWDLGRGGGYTF
>NA|TRBJ2-2|NA|TRBV11-3
TGTGCCAGCAGCTTCGGCAGTATTGGGTCGGAGCTGTTTTTT
CASSFGSIGSELFF
>TRBD2|TRBJ2-3|NA|TRBV30
TGTGCCTGGAGTGGTAGCGGGGGCCCAGATACGCAGTATTTT
CAWSGSGGPDTQYF
>NA|TRBJ1-6|NA|TRBV9
TGTGCCAGCAGCGTAGGACAGCCTAATAATTCACCCCTCCACTTT
CASSVGQPNNSPLHF
>NA|TRBJ1-3|NA|TRBV6-5
TGTGCCAGCAGGCACGACAGCGACTCTGGAAACACCATATATTTT
CASRHDSDSGNTIYF
>TRBD1|TRBJ1-6|few|TRBV7-3
TGTGCCAGCAGCATGGGATTACCGGGACAGGGGAATTCACCCCTCCACTTT
CASSMGLPGQGNSPLHF
>NA|TRBJ1-1|NA|TRBV10-1
TGCGCCAGCAGTGAGTCCCTGAACACTGAAGCTTTCTTT
CASSESLNTEAFF
>NA|TRBJ1-4|NA|TRBV5-1
TGCGCCAGCAGCGAGGACTGGAGACGAGAAAAACTGTTTTTT
CASSEDWRREKLFF
>TRBD1|TRBJ2-7|NA|TRBV19
TGTGCCAGTAGTCAGGGGGCGTTGTACGAGCAGTACTTC
CASSQGALYEQYF
>NA|TRBJ1-4|NA|TRBV14
TGTGCCAGCAGCCAAGATAGATGGAGTCAGCTTAATGAAAAACTGTTTTTT
CASSQDRWSQLNEKLFF
>TRBD2|TRBJ2-3|NA|TRBV30
TGTGCCTGGAACTTAGGACTAGCGGGGGGGAGCACAGATACGCAGTATTTT
CAWNLGLAGGSTDTQYF
>NA|TRBJ2-5|NA|TRBV2
TGTGCCAGCAGCATCGAGACTGGGGGGGGGCAGACCCAGTACTTC
CASSIETGGGQTQYF
>NA|TRBJ2-1|NA|TRBV18
TGTGCCAGCTCCCCTACAAGTGGGGACGGGGCTAAGGATGAGCAGTTCTTC
CASSPTSGDGAKDEQFF
>TRBD1|TRBJ2-3|NA|TRBV7-9
TGTGCCAGCAGCTCTGCCGGGACAGGGGAAGGATTGCAGTATTTT
CASSSAGTGEGLQYF
>NA|TRBJ2-1|NA|TRBV5-1
TGCGCCAGCAGCGAAGGGTCCTCTTACAATGAGCAGTTCTTC
CASSEGSSYNEQFF
>NA|TRBJ2-7|NA|TRBV10-3
TGTGCCATCAGTGAGGGACACCTCTCCTACGAGCAGTACTTC
CAISEGHLSYEQYF
>NA|TRBJ2-5|once|TRBV5-6
TGTGCCAGCAGGCCAGGGTGGGGGGAGACCCAGTACTTC
CASRPGWGETQYF
>NA|TRBJ1-5|few|TRBV2
TGTGCCAGCAGTGTTTTAGGTCCCCAGCATTTT
CASSVLGPQHF
>TRBD1|TRBJ1-2|NA|TRBV5-1
TGCGCCAGCAGCGTAAACCTCCGGGACAGGGTTATCGGTGGCTACACCTTC
CASSVNLRDRVIGGYTF
>NA|TRBJ1-4|NA|TRBV2
TGTGCCAGCAGTGGATGGGCAGCAACTAATGAAAAACTGTTTTTT
CASSGWAATNEKLFF
>TRBD2|TRBJ2-3|NA|TRBV5-4
TGTGCCAGCAGCTCGGGACTAGCGGGGGGCGCGGGTACGCAGTATTTT
CASSSGLAGGAGTQYF
>NA|TRBJ2-5|NA|TRBV19
TGTGCCAGTAGTATACGGGCTAGAGGAGAGACCCAGTACTTC
CASSIRARGETQYF
>NA|TRBJ1-2|few|TRBV5-8
TGTGCCAGCAGCTTGTTTGTGGCCAGGGGTTCTGTAGGCTACACCTTC
CASSLFVARGSVGYTF
>NA|TRBJ1-3|NA|TRBV7-9
TGTGCCAGCAGCCCTCCCTTCAGGGCGGAATACTCTGGAAACACCATATATTTT
CASSPPFRAEYSGNTIYF
>NA|TRBJ2-2|NA|TRBV5-4
TGTGCCAGCAGCCCGCTAGCGAACACCGGGGAGCTGTTTTTT
CASSPLANTGELFF
>TRBD1|TRBJ2-7|once|TRBV6-5
TGTGCCAGCGGAATACAGGGGGGCGAGCAGTACTTC
CASGIQGGEQYF
>TRBD1|TRBJ2-7|NA|TRBV5-3
TGTGCCAGAAGCCTGGGGGACAGCCCAGGAAAGGACTCCTACGAGCAGTACTTC
CARSLGDSPGKDSYEQYF
>TRBD2|TRBJ2-1|NA|TRBV6-1
TGTGCCAGCATTCCACCCGGACTAGCAGGTAATGAGCAGTTCTTC
CASIPPGLAGNEQFF
>TRBD2|TRBJ2-1|NA|TRBV6-1
TGTGCCAGTGGACTAGCGGGGGCGCAGTTCTTC
CASGLAGAQFF
>NA|TRBJ2-1|NA|TRBV15
TGTGCCACCAGCATCCCGGGACCATCTCTGTTCTTC
CATSIPGPSLFF
>NA|TRBJ1-2|NA|TRBV10-3
TGTGCCATCAGTGAGTCTACAGGCTATGGCTACACCTTC
CAISESTGYGYTF
>TRBD1|TRBJ2-5|once|TRBV7-2
TGTGCCAGCAGCCAAAAAACAGGGGGAGGAGAGACCCAGTACTTC
CASSQKTGGGETQYF
>TRBD1|TRBJ2-4|NA|TRBV5-8
TGTGCCAGCAGCTTGCGGACAGGGGTCATTCAGTACTTC
CASSLRTGVIQYF
>NA|TRBJ2-1|NA|TRBV11-2
TGTGCCAGCAACTTTGAGGGGGGGCCCATGGAGCAGTTCTTC
CASNFEGGPMEQFF
>NA|TRBJ2-7|once|TRBV5-1
TGCGCCAGCAGCTTGGACGTAAATTGGGGGTCCACGAGCTCCTACGAGCAGTACTTC
CASSLDVNWGSTSSYEQYF
>TRBD1|TRBJ2-7|NA|TRBV7-9
TGTGCCAGCAGCTCCACAGGGGACGAGCAGTACTTC
CASSSTGDEQYF
>NA|TRBJ1-5|few|TRBV19
TGTGCCAGTACCAAAGGGGGTACCTATCAGCCCCAGCATTTT
CASTKGGTYQPQHF
>NA|TRBJ1-3|once|TRBV4-1
TGCGCCAGCAGCCAAGATCCCTCAGGGCCGGGCTCTGGAAACACCATATATTTT
CASSQDPSGPGSGNTIYF
>NA|TRBJ1-5|NA|TRBV21-1
TGTGCCAGCAGCCTAGAAGGACAGGGGGCTTTAGGTGACAATCAGCCCCAGCATTTT
CASSLEGQGALGDNQPQHF
>NA|TRBJ1-5|NA|TRBV2
TGTGCCAGCAGTGAAACCGTCCGGCAGCCCCAGCATTTT
CASSETVRQPQHF
>NA|TRBJ1-4|few|TRBV4-1
TGCGCCAGCAGCCCGACCGGGACAAGTAATGAAAAACTGTTTTTT
CASSPTGTSNEKLFF
>NA|TRBJ1-1|NA|TRBV25-1
TGTGCCAGCAGTGTCACACAAAACACTGAAGCTTTCTTT
CASSVTQNTEAFF
>TRBD1|TRBJ1-2|NA|TRBV4-1
TGCGCCAGCGGCCCCACCGCCCGGGACAGCTATGGCTACACCTTC
CASGPTARDSYGYTF
>NA|TRBJ2-3|once|TRBV2
TGTGCCAGCAGTGACGGGGCCTCTACGCAGTATTTT
CASSDGASTQYF
>TRBD1|TRBJ2-7|NA|TRBV9
TGTGCCAGCAGCGTGGACAGGGGGGGATACGAGCAGTACTTC
CASSVDRGGYEQYF
>NA|TRBJ2-7|NA|TRBV4-1
TGCGCCAGCAGCCAAGGGGGGGCATCAAGGGGCTACGAGCAGTACTTC
CASSQGGASRGYEQYF
>TRBD1|TRBJ1-1|few|TRBV30
TGTGCCTGGGGACAGGGTTACACTGAAGCTTTCTTT
CAWGQGYTEAFF
>NA|TRBJ1-6|NA|TRBV19
TGTGCCACCAGGTTTACTCCCGTTTTGGGATATAATTCACCCCTCCACTTT
CATRFTPVLGYNSPLHF
>NA|TRBJ1-2|NA|TRBV7-2
TGTGCCAGCAGCTCGGACCCTCAAGGAAGCTATGGCTACACCTTC
CASSSDPQGSYGYTF
>NA|TRBJ1-4|NA|TRBV14
TGTGCCAGCAGCCCCCTGAACCGGAGGGGTGAAAAACTGTTTTTT
CASSPLNRRGEKLFF
>NA|TRBJ1-2|NA|TRBV20-1
TGCAAGTCTTCAGGGGACTATGGCTACACCTTC
CKSSGDYGYTF
>TRBD1|TRBJ1-1|NA|TRBV5-6
TGTGCCAGCAGCTTTAGTATATCTGGACAGGGGGAAGCTTTCTTT
CASSFSISGQGEAFF
>NA|TRBJ2-1|NA|TRBV15
TGTGCCACCAGCAGAGAGGGGCAGGGGATCCCTTCTTTCTTC
CATSREGQGIPSFF
>NA|TRBJ1-1|NA|TRBV9
TGTGCCAGCAGCCCGAACACGAACACTGAAGCTTTCTTT
CASSPNTNTEAFF
>NA|TRBJ2-3|NA|TRBV27
TGTGCCAGCAGTTTTTGGGGTGCGGGTGATACGCAGTATTTT
CASSFWGAGDTQYF
>NA|TRBJ2-7|NA|TRBV18
TGTGCCAGCTCTCCAACGGGCCAGAGCTACGAGCAGTACTTC
CASSPTGQSYEQYF
>NA|TRBJ1-1|NA|TRBV5-1
TGCGCCAGCAGCCAAACTAGACAGGAGAAGGGGGAGAACACTGAAGCTTTCTTT
CASSQTRQEKGENTEAFF
>TRBD2|TRBJ2-1|once|TRBV15
TGTGCCACCAGCTCCGGACTAGCAAGGCAGTTCTTC
CATSSGLARQFF